This T cell receptor beta chain came from a study of vaccination and CD4 T cells after COVID-19. Study as a whole: The convalescents were made up of six males and four females, two of whom were Hispanic.

Treatment in this sample: approximately 9-day PBMC culture with coronavirus spike peptide pools or control peptides (ViraFEST assay). The Oncomine TCR Beta short-read assay generated sequence data from the DNA of cultured CD4+ T cells. MiXCR, run by TCRdb on the PCR reads, gives a single entry per CDR3 protein. In the table there are almost 20,000 distinct CDR3 sequences, roughly half of which are singletons. To note about this clonotype: Its target is not known.

The receptor's source is a human donor who had recovered from COVID-19. The starting material was CD4+ T cells from blood, cultured in vitro, obtained before SARS-CoV-2 vaccination.

The CDR3 DNA sequence: TGTGCCAGCAGTGAGGACAGGGGGAATGGCTACACCTTC. Encoded protein: CASSEDRGNGYTF. The chain employs TRBV2 and TRBJ1-2, with 10 nucleotides matching TRBD1. The CDR3 totals 13 residues. Trimming removed 3 bases from V and 6 bases from J; junction bases left unmatched: 1. Per the germline V gene, CDR1 is SNHLY and CDR2 is FYNNEI.